This TCR beta chain was recorded in a study of blood T cell repertoires in COVID-19. Study-level information: Specimens from acute and convalescent COVID-19 originated in the United States, Italy and Spain.

Trimming cost V 2 bases and J 6 bases, with 7 bases left between them. This CDR3 has 13 amino acids. Looked up from germline, CDR1 is LNHDA and CDR2 is SQIVND (reference sequence). Produced via immunoSEQ multiplex PCR; TCRdb's table is partial and in-frame only. Of over 250,000 clones in the sample, about 89% were seen once. The clonotype was recovered from a woman aged 55-70 years with acute or convalescent COVID-19. The sequenced sample consisted of peripheral blood. The chain carries TRBV19 and TRBJ1-4; perhaps TRBD1 as D (5 bases). The CDR3 loop is CASSIQGDEKLFF. CDR3 coding DNA: TGTGCCAGTAGTATACAGGGCGATGAAAAACTGTTTTTT.